This TCR beta chain comes out of a study of T cell changes during pregnancy in multiple sclerosis. Germline V gives CDR1 SGHDN, CDR2 FVKESK. This CDR3 comprises 13 residues. Trimming took off 7 bases at V and 7 bases at J, with 15 bases between the two ends. The method was immunoSEQ multiplex PCR; TCRdb's version includes in-frame clones alone and lacks a portion of them. The table shows approximately 22,000 clones, with more than 75% occurring only once. Sample: CD4+ T cells from peripheral blood mononuclear cells, taken in the first trimester of pregnancy. The rearrangement joins TRBV14 to TRBJ2-3; perhaps TRBD2 as D (7 bases). The clonotype comes from a female donor in good health, enrolled as a control in a pregnancy study. CDR3 sequence (DNA): TGTGCCAGCAATCGGGGGGCCTCCCATACGCAGTATTTT. Residues: CASNRGASHTQYF.